One and the same sample provided the 21 T cell receptor beta chains below, sequenced in a study of OX40 agonist ivuxolimab in advanced cancers. Library preparation used the immunoSEQ multiplex PCR assay. TCRdb carries this immuneACCESS record with in-frame sequences only. Its versions omit some clonotypes, under half of them owing to an unresolved V gene in the studies checked, with the rest unexplained. The sample has roughly 70,000 clones on record, approximately 86% of them singletons. In total, the top ten clones hold approximately 3% of the sample. Material: CD4+ or CD8+ T cells sorted from blood, obtained in a trial of the OX40 agonist ivuxolimab. Receptors originate from an adult with an advanced solid tumor such as melanoma, head and neck, liver or kidney cancer.

The chain has TRBV7-2 and TRBJ2-7; weak D call: TRBD1 (6 bases). The V gene's germline CDR1 is SGHTA and CDR2 FQGNSA. This CDR3 has 13 amino acids. Trimming pared 5 bases from V and 4 bases from J, leaving 12 bases between. The CDR3 bases are TGTGCCAGCAGCCGACAGGTGGGTTACGAGCAGTACTTC. This codes for CASSRQVGYEQYF.

V is TRBV7-8 and J is TRBJ2-7; 9 bases align to TRBD1. V lost 2 bases to trimming and J lost 5 bases; unmatched junction nucleotides: 10. Germline CDR1 SGHVS, CDR2 FQNEAQ. The CDR3 has 16 amino acids. As DNA, the CDR3 is TGTGCCAGCAGCTTAAACCTCGGGACAGGGACGAACGAGCAGTACTTC. Protein: CASSLNLGTGTNEQYF.

The chain employs TRBV5-5 and TRBJ2-7; 13 bases agree with TRBD2. Germline assignment: CDR1 SGHKS and CDR2 YYEKEE (reference sequence). V lost 3 bases, J lost 9 bases, and 6 bases stayed unmatched. This CDR3 has 14 residues. The CDR3 DNA reads TGTGCCAGCAGCTCTGGACTAGCGGGAGTTGTGCAGTACTTC. Its protein product is CASSSGLAGVVQYF.

The CDR3, as DNA: TGTGCCACCACCGGGACAGGGGATCCAGATACGCAGTATTTT. It yields the protein CATTGTGDPDTQYF. J is TRBJ2-3 and V is TRBV10-3; 10 bases are shared with TRBD1. V trimming: 10 bases; J trimming: 4 bases; junction bases outside the gene matches: 8. The CDR3 spans 14 residues. Germline CDR1 reads ENHRY; CDR2 reads SYGVKD.

The genes are TRBV30 and TRBJ2-3; tentatively, D is TRBD2 (6 bases). The V end lost 7 bases, the J end lost 1 base, and 15 bases lay between the germline ends. CDR1 and CDR2 (germline): GTSNPN, SVGIG (reference sequence). The CDR3 sequence is 14 residues long. The CDR3 DNA reads as TGTGCCTCCAGTGGAGGGTACGGCACAGATACGCAGTATTTT. Its protein is CASSGGYGTDTQYF.

V usage is TRBV11-2 and J usage is TRBJ1-6, with TRBD1 matching over 9 bases. V trimming: 5 bases; J trimming: 9 bases; junction bases outside the gene matches: 5. This CDR3 region has 14 residues. Germline lookup yields CDR1 SGHAT and CDR2 FQNNGV. The chain's CDR3 is CASSPGTGSSPLHF. The DNA of the CDR3 is TGTGCCAGCAGCCCCGGGACAGGGAGTTCACCCCTCCACTTT.

This chain joins TRBV19 and TRBJ1-3; a weak D match, TRBD1 (5 bases). V was cut by 7 bases and J by 2 bases, with 12 bases left in between. CDR3 length: 14 residues. Per germline, CDR1 LNHDA and CDR2 SQIVND (reference sequence). This CDR3 reads CASTKGQPGNTIYF. Here the CDR3 DNA reads TGTGCCAGTACCAAGGGGCAGCCTGGAAACACCATATATTTT.

This chain connects TRBV30 to TRBJ1-4; D not resolved. The CDR3 has 13 residues. CDR1 is GTSNPN and CDR2 is SVGIG in the germline V gene (reference sequence). Trimming took off 0 bases at V and 4 bases at J, with 6 bases between the two ends. The CDR3: CAWSVSINEKLFF. CDR3 coding DNA: TGTGCCTGGAGTGTGTCCATTAATGAAAAACTGTTTTTT.

This clone showed up just once. This chain links TRBV5-1 with TRBJ1-2, with a possible D match to TRBD1 (5 bases). This CDR3 is built from 13 residues. Trimming took 4 bases from V and 2 from J, leaving 9 bases between them. Germline V gene data show CDR1 as SGHRS and CDR2 as YFSETQ. Here the CDR3 reads CASSRDGNYGYTF. CDR3 DNA sequence: TGCGCCAGCAGCCGGGACGGCAACTATGGCTACACCTTC.

The rearrangement joins TRBV15 to TRBJ1-4; D possibly corresponds to TRBD1 (5 bases). The CDR3 runs to 18 residues. Trimming shortened V by 1 base and J by 0 bases, and 15 bases separated the two germline ends. CDR1 and CDR2 (germline): LNHNV, YYDKDF (reference sequence). Here the CDR3 DNA reads TGTGCCACCAGCAGAGGCTCGGGGCTTAGTGCAACTAATGAAAAACTGTTTTTT. Amino acid sequence: CATSRGSGLSATNEKLFF. The whole variable domain, remainder taken from reference TRBV15 and TRBJ1-4, is DAMVIQNPRYQVTQFGKPVTLSCSQTLNHNVMYWYQQKSSQAPKLLFHYYDKDFNNEADTPDNFQSRRPNTSFCFLDIRSPGLGDTAMYLCATSRGSGLSATNEKLFFGSGTQLSVL.

The CDR3 nucleotides are TGTGCCAGCAGCTATAACACTAACAGCGATGAGCAGTTCTTC. It specifies CASSYNTNSDEQFF. The chain recombines TRBV4-2 with TRBJ2-1, with D hard to call. This CDR3 contains 14 residues. V dropped 5 bases and J dropped 8 bases, with 16 bases sitting between them. Germline V CDR1 and CDR2: LGHNA, YNFKEQ.

The chain has TRBV30 and TRBJ2-3; D not resolved. V lost 3 bases and J 2 bases, leaving 12 bases between the germline ends. From germline, CDR1 is GTSNPN and CDR2 SVGIG (reference sequence). There are 14 residues in the CDR3. The CDR3 bases are TGTGCCTGGAGAATTCCCCCCCACACAGATACGCAGTATTTT. It encodes CAWRIPPHTDTQYF.

J is TRBJ2-1 and V is TRBV5-6; D is perhaps TRBD1 (7 bases). Germline V gene sequence: CDR1 SGHDT, CDR2 YYEEEE. V lost 3 bases to trimming and J lost 0 bases, with 10 bases between them. The CDR3 length is 15 residues. CDR3: CASSSGGNSYNEQFF. Written as DNA, the CDR3 is TGTGCCAGCAGCTCAGGGGGGAACTCCTACAATGAGCAGTTCTTC.

This sequence joins TRBV6-5 and TRBJ1-1; a weak D match, TRBD1 (5 bases). Trimming left V 2 bases short and J 5 bases short, with 9 bases between. CDR3 size: 13 residues. Per the germline V gene, CDR1 is MNHEY and CDR2 is SVGAGI. CDR3 region: CASSYARGTEAFF. In nucleotides, the CDR3 is TGTGCCAGCAGTTACGCGCGGGGGACTGAAGCTTTCTTT.

The CDR3 loop reads CASSPSPLLNEKLFF. The CDR3, as DNA: TGTGCCAGCTCACCCTCCCCACTGCTTAATGAAAAACTGTTTTTT. V and J are TRBV18 and TRBJ1-4; unclear D gene. Germline V lookup: CDR1 KGHSH, CDR2 LQKENI. This CDR3 is built from 15 residues. V lost 3 bases to trimming and J lost 4 bases, with 12 bases between them.

As for this clone: One end of the junction does not line up with germline, which may come from a read error. The rearrangement uses TRBV7-7 and TRBJ2-3, with D hard to call. CDR1 and CDR2 (germline): SSHAT, FNYEAQ (reference sequence). The CDR3 is 13 residues long. CDR3: CASSLDRTDTQYF. In DNA form, the CDR3 reads TGTGCTAGCAGCTTAGACCGCACAGATACGCAGTATTTT.

The rearrangement links TRBV4-1 to TRBJ1-1, with D possibly being TRBD1 (5 bases). V dropped 1 base and J dropped 3 bases, with 9 bases sitting between them. Germline V gene lookup returns CDR1 MGHRA and CDR2 YSYEKL. The CDR3 is made up of 14 amino acids. In nucleotides, the CDR3 is TGCGCCAGCAGCCAAGTTGGCAGGGACACTGAAGCTTTCTTT. Amino acids: CASSQVGRDTEAFF.

The chain joins TRBV29-1 to TRBJ2-5, with 8 bases that match TRBD1. The germline V gene encodes CDR1 SQVTM and CDR2 ANQGSEA. Unmatched junction bases numbered 10, after V lost 8 bases and J lost 5 bases. The CDR3 is made up of 13 amino acids. The CDR3, as DNA: TGCAGCTCGGGTGGACAGGGTAGGGAGACCCAGTACTTC. Its protein is CSSGGQGRETQYF. Combining the CDR3 with reference TRBV29-1 and TRBJ2-5 gives the whole variable domain SAVISQKPSRDICQRGTSLTIQCQVDSQVTMMFWYRQQPGQSLTLIATANQGSEATYESGFVIDKFPISRPNLTFSTLTVSNMSPEDSSIYLCSSGGQGRETQYFGPGTRLLVL.

The rearrangement joins TRBV5-1 to TRBJ2-3; D is unresolved. Germline V gives CDR1 SGHRS, CDR2 YFSETQ. The CDR3 totals 12 residues. Trimming shortened V by 2 bases and J by 5 bases, and 6 bases separated the two germline ends. The CDR3 region is CASSFPGDTQYF. In nucleotides, the CDR3 is TGCGCCAGCAGCTTCCCGGGAGATACGCAGTATTTT.

V usage is TRBV4-3 and J usage is TRBJ1-4, with D hard to call. Deletions cut 4 bases from V and 5 bases from J, with 8 bases between. Germline V CDR1 and CDR2: LGHNA, YSLEER. This CDR3 region has 13 residues. The CDR3 loop reads CASSRDRNEKLFF. The CDR3 DNA sequence: TGCGCCAGCAGCCGCGACCGAAATGAAAAACTGTTTTTT.

This clone was observed a handful of times. J is TRBJ1-3 and V is TRBV7-8; D remains unclear. Between the trimmed V and J ends, which lost 3 bases and 0 bases, there was a span of 9 bases. The CDR3 is made up of 15 amino acids. Per germline, CDR1 SGHVS and CDR2 FQNEAQ. The CDR3, as DNA: TGTGCCAGCAGCTTGCATTTGAGCTCTGGAAACACCATATATTTT. It encodes CASSLHLSSGNTIYF. The whole variable domain, filled in from reference TRBV7-8 and TRBJ1-3, reads GAGVSQSPRYKVAKRGQDVALRCDPISGHVSLFWYQQALGQGPEFLTYFQNEAQLDKSGLPSDRFFAERPEGSVSTLKIQRTQQEDSAVYLCASSLHLSSGNTIYFGEGSWLTVV.